This T cell receptor beta chain was retrieved from a study of vaccination and CD4 T cells after COVID-19. Study at large: At a median about 72 days (range 14 to 241) after dose two, post-vaccine samples were obtained. Stimuli were overlapping spike peptide pools of SARS-CoV-2 and three common cold coronaviruses (HCoV-NL63, HCoV-OC43, HCoV-229E).

The Oncomine TCR Beta short-read assay was applied to DNA of cultured CD4+ T cells. TCRdb reprocessed the PCR reads via MiXCR and lists one record per CDR3 protein. The sample includes 15,000 to 20,000 distinct CDR3 sequences, roughly three fifths seen only once; the top ten take 12%. V was clipped by 6 bases and J by 2 bases, with 17 bases between them. This CDR3 spans 16 amino acids. CDR1 MNHEY and CDR2 SVGEGT come from the germline V gene. Treatment reported: roughly 10-day PBMC culture with coronavirus spike peptide pools or control peptides (ViraFEST assay). With 10 ug/ml peptide pools and roughly 10 IU/ml IL-2, PBMCs were cultured at approximately 2 million per well. Scientists separated out CD4+ T cells through negative selection following 10 days in culture. To note about this clonotype: What it binds is unknown.

Source material: CD4+ T cells from blood, cultured in vitro. The rearrangement links TRBV6-2 or TRBV6-3 to TRBJ2-1; the D gene could be TRBD1 or TRBD2 (5 bases each). The TCR comes from a human donor who had recovered from COVID-19. The CDR3 DNA reads TGTGCCAGCAGCGACGGGACCATAAATCCCTACAATGAGCAGTTCTTC. It specifies CASSDGTINPYNEQFF.